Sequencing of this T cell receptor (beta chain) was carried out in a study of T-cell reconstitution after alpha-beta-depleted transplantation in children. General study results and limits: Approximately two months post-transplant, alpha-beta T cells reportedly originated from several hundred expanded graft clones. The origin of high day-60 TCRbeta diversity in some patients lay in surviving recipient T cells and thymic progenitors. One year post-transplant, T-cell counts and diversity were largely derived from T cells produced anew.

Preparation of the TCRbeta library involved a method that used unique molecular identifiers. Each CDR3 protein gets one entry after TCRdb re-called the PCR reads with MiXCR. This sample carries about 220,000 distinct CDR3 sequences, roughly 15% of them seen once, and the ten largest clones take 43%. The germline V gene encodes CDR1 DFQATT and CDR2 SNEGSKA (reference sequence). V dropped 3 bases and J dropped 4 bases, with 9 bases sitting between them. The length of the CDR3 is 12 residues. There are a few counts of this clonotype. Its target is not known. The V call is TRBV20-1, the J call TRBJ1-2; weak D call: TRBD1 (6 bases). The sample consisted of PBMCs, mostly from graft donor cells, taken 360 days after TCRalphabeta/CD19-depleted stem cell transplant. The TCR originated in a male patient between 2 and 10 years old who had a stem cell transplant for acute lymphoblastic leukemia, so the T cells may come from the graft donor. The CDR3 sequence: CSASKGVYGYTF. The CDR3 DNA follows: TGCAGTGCTAGCAAGGGGGTCTATGGCTACACCTTC.